This T cell receptor (beta chain) is drawn from a study of post-analysis software for immune sequencing data. Study background: The patients showed relapsing-remitting, secondary progressive and progressive-relapsing multiple sclerosis courses. Study results and caveats: Roughly 5 TRBV segments occurring more often in patients than controls included TRBV5-6, TRBV5-1 and TRBV20-1.

Unique molecular identifiers featured in each of the TCR beta cDNA libraries. TCRdb fed the PCR reads into MiXCR, producing one record per CDR3 protein. Here the sample spans fewer than 600,000 distinct CDR3 sequences, roughly 45% being singletons. Trimming left V 2 bases short and J 8 bases short, with 12 bases between. The CDR3 has 13 amino acids. Germline values: CDR1 MDHEN, CDR2 SYDVKM. On this clonotype: Its antigen is not known.

J is TRBJ1-1 and V is TRBV28; no clear D. The receptor was derived from a girl between 5 and 17 years old with multiple sclerosis. Sequenced sample: blood. The chain's CDR3 is CASSLLGYAEAFF. CDR3 nucleotide sequence: TGTGCCAGCAGTTTACTCGGATACGCCGAAGCTTTCTTT.